This T cell receptor (beta chain) derives from a study of cytomegalovirus exposure and HLA in healthy donors (dated by TCRdb to about 2017). Context from the whole study: According to a later analysis, the 110 or so validation repertoires were produced on the same platform as the 666 repertoires of the first cohort. The study was designed to test whether signatures of past pathogen exposure could be identified by cataloging public T cell receptors. A separate validation cohort of approximately 130 different subjects was used in addition to the roughly 640-subject first cohort. The study combined high-throughput TCR immunosequencing, statistical association of individual TCRs with disease status, and machine learning to predict cytomegalovirus infection status. The paper as a whole reports these results and caveats: While some public TCRs were present in many individuals, most TCR sequences turned up only very rarely across donors. It was suggested by the authors that the approach could potentially be generalized to other disease states and immunological phenotypes. The study listed 150 to 200 TCR beta chains as associated with cytomegalovirus. Of the cluster scores, 90% to 95% were above 0 in a later analysis, which found that TCRs clustered in the first cohort also tended to co-occur in the approximately 130 validation repertoires. In vitro tests confirmed that three of the cytomegalovirus-associated TCR beta chains recognize cytomegalovirus antigens. The classifier was reported to diagnose cytomegalovirus status with high specificity and sensitivity in both the original and validation cohorts. The validation cohort had no HLA typing available for a later analysis, so co-occurrence within that cohort was assessed over all 130 or so repertoires.

Library preparation used the immunoSEQ multiplex PCR assay. The study's processing was this. A statistical classification framework was developed to diagnose cytomegalovirus status using the catalog of TCR beta chain sequences. TCRdb provides this immuneACCESS table in a form limited to in-frame rearrangements. Some clones are lacking; in checked studies, under half of them reflect an unresolved V gene, and why the rest are absent is not known. That table furnishes V, J and clone size, whereas the DNA furnished D and trimming. Recorded for this sample are about 180,000 clones; 85% of them occurred a single time. The ten most abundant clones make up 15% to 20% of the sample. Separate from the roughly 650-subject first cohort, the validation cohort of 120 subjects was the group to which the donors belonged. Worth noting for this clone: It lacks a known antigen. No base-level quality is on record; no much larger clone is a single base apart.

Via the germline V gene, CDR1 is MDHEN and CDR2 SYDVKM. The junction shows trimming of 4 bases on V and 6 bases on J, plus 13 bases between the germline ends. The CDR3 measures 13 amino acids from cysteine to phenylalanine. Of all the DNA, just the CDR3 is kept, 39 bases in frame from base 1. This receptor was obtained from a man younger than 35 in good health and CMV-seropositive. Source material: PBMCs. The V and J genes are TRBV28 and TRBJ2-7; the D segment could be TRBD1, given 6 matching bases. The nucleotide sequence reads as follows: TGTGCCAGCAGTTCTGGGGGCGGAGGCGAGCAGTACTTC. It translates to CASSSGGGGEQYF.